The rows below give T cell receptor beta chains drawn from one sample of a study of blood T cells in healthy people across ages. TCRdb used MiXCR to reprocess the 5' RACE reads, holding one entry per CDR3 protein. Altogether about 900,000 distinct CDR3 sequences are present, approximately 59% being singletons, with the ten largest covering 25% to 30%. The sequenced sample was blood. These receptors originate from a man between 25 and 39 years old in good health. Each CDR3 is given with its conserved first and last residue. D genes are given only for firm matches. Some rows have no size entry. The others give once, few or many, or a class for an expanded clone.

V gene	J gene	clone size	D gene	CDR3 protein	CDR3 DNA
TRBV5-1	TRBJ2-7	-	-	CASSLGHRLGEQYF	TGCGCCAGCAGCTTGGGACATCGACTCGGCGAGCAGTACTTC
TRBV9	TRBJ2-2	-	-	CASGGGTGELFF	TGTGCCTCCGGGGGAGGCACCGGGGAGCTGTTTTTT
TRBV2	TRBJ2-3	-	-	CASSEARAVFTDTQYF	TGTGCCAGCAGTGAAGCGCGGGCAGTATTCACAGATACGCAGTATTTT
TRBV7-2	TRBJ2-3	few	TRBD2	CASSPTSGRADTQYF	TGTGCCAGCAGCCCGACTAGCGGGCGAGCAGATACGCAGTATTTT
TRBV11-2	TRBJ1-2	few	-	CASSLGPLYGYTF	TGTGCCAGCAGCTTAGGCCCCCTCTATGGCTACACCTTC
TRBV25-1	TRBJ1-2	few	-	CASSSPGAYGYTF	TGTGCCAGCAGTTCCCCCGGAGCGTATGGCTACACCTTC
TRBV15	TRBJ2-7	-	-	CTTSRDRDLGEQYF	TGTACCACCAGCAGAGATAGGGACTTGGGGGAGCAGTACTTC
TRBV4-2	TRBJ1-2	-	-	CASSHSGGNPGYTF	TGTGCCAGCAGCCACTCAGGAGGGAACCCTGGCTACACCTTC
TRBV6-1	TRBJ2-1	-	TRBD1	CASSSGTGGYNEQFF	TGTGCCAGCAGTTCCGGGACAGGGGGCTACAATGAGCAGTTCTTC
TRBV20-1	TRBJ2-7	-	-	CSAREALGRGLPYEQYF	TGCAGTGCTAGAGAGGCTTTGGGGAGGGGGCTACCCTACGAGCAGTACTTC
TRBV20-1	TRBJ2-5	few	TRBD2	CSVPTSGGGETQYF	TGCAGTGTACCGACTAGCGGGGGCGGAGAGACCCAGTACTTC
TRBV27	TRBJ2-5	-	TRBD2	CASSQRGNLPGTQYF	TGTGCCAGCAGTCAGCGGGGCAACCTCCCGGGGACCCAGTACTTC
TRBV20-1	TRBJ1-2	once	-	CSAARSSNYGYTF	TGCAGTGCCGCGCGATCCTCTAACTATGGCTACACCTTC
TRBV9	TRBJ2-5	-	TRBD1	CASSVGTGIQETQYF	TGTGCCAGCAGCGTAGGGACAGGGATACAAGAGACCCAGTACTTC
TRBV7-2	TRBJ2-5	-	-	CALKGFTQETQYF	TGTGCCCTCAAGGGGTTTACACAAGAGACCCAGTACTTC
TRBV7-2	TRBJ2-1	-	TRBD1	CASSQGTGGGSEQFF	TGTGCCAGCAGCCAAGGGACAGGGGGGGGGAGTGAGCAGTTCTTC
TRBV7-2	TRBJ2-1	few	-	CASTDSSYNEQFF	TGTGCCAGCACCGATAGCTCCTACAATGAGCAGTTCTTC
TRBV28	TRBJ2-3	-	TRBD2	CASNFPLGLAGTDTQYF	TGTGCCAGCAATTTCCCACTGGGACTAGCAGGCACAGATACGCAGTATTTT
TRBV5-1	TRBJ2-3	-	TRBD2	CASSWGAGGFTDTQYF	TGCGCCAGCAGCTGGGGTGCGGGGGGCTTCACAGATACGCAGTATTTT
TRBV2	TRBJ2-6	-	-	CASSDRSGANVLTF	TGTGCCAGCAGTGACAGGAGCGGGGCCAACGTCCTGACTTTC
TRBV7-2	TRBJ1-6	-	-	CASSLQGKNSPLHF	TGTGCCAGCAGCTTACAGGGGAAGAATTCACCCCTCCACTTT
TRBV20-1	TRBJ2-1	-	TRBD1	CSASRQGGNEQFF	TGCAGTGCTAGCAGACAGGGGGGCAATGAGCAGTTCTTC
TRBV10-3	TRBJ2-1	-	TRBD2	CAISESGLAGDNEQFF	TGTGCCATCAGTGAGTCGGGACTAGCGGGGGACAATGAGCAGTTCTTC
TRBV29-1	TRBJ2-7	-	-	CSGRERSEQYF	TGCTCGGGACGGGAGCGTTCCGAGCAGTACTTC
TRBV30	TRBJ2-3	-	-	CAWSEGHPTDTQYF	TGTGCCTGGAGTGAGGGACATCCCACAGATACGCAGTATTTT
TRBV20-1	TRBJ1-1	-	-	CSAGRPVNTEAFF	TGCAGTGCTGGGCGCCCAGTCAACACTGAAGCTTTCTTT
TRBV29-1	TRBJ2-1	few	-	CSVVGGDINEQFF	TGCAGCGTTGTTGGTGGGGATATAAATGAGCAGTTCTTC
TRBV7-3	TRBJ1-6	-	-	CAGSPSGRRNSPLHF	TGTGCCGGCAGCCCATCGGGACGTCGTAATTCACCCCTCCACTTT
TRBV7-8	TRBJ1-4	-	TRBD1	CASSLVGTGGTNEKLFF	TGTGCCAGCAGCTTAGTGGGGACAGGAGGCACTAATGAAAAACTGTTTTTT
TRBV6-2/TRBV6-3	TRBJ1-5	-	TRBD1	CASSFGTVYQPQHF	TGTGCCAGCAGTTTCGGGACAGTATATCAGCCCCAGCATTTT
TRBV7-9	TRBJ2-1	-	TRBD2	CASNSRTSGDNEQFF	TGTGCCAGCAACTCCAGGACTAGCGGGGACAATGAGCAGTTCTTC
TRBV14	TRBJ2-4	-	-	CASSEGGAKNIQYF	TGTGCCAGCAGCGAAGGGGGGGCCAAAAACATTCAGTACTTC
TRBV25-1	TRBJ1-6	-	-	CASSEPWGGRLGSPLHF	TGTGCCAGCAGTGAACCGTGGGGGGGGAGACTTGGTTCACCCCTCCACTTT
TRBV7-9	TRBJ1-1	-	TRBD1	CASSGRTGRAFF	TGTGCCAGCAGCGGCAGGACAGGGAGGGCTTTCTTT
TRBV5-1	TRBJ2-6	-	-	CASSPRGFGANVLTF	TGCGCCAGCAGCCCGAGAGGATTCGGGGCCAACGTCCTGACTTTC
TRBV20-1	TRBJ2-7	few	-	CSADEQYF	TGCAGTGCTGACGAGCAGTACTTC
TRBV7-9	TRBJ2-7	-	TRBD1	CASRKQGESSYEQYF	TGTGCCAGCAGAAAACAGGGGGAGAGCTCCTACGAGCAGTACTTC
TRBV4-3	TRBJ2-7	few	-	CASSQDRLGDEQYF	TGCGCCAGCAGCCAAGATCGCCTAGGCGACGAGCAGTACTTC
TRBV7-2	TRBJ2-5	-	-	CASITIPSEFETQYF	TGTGCCAGCATCACAATTCCCAGCGAGTTCGAGACCCAGTACTTC
TRBV10-3	TRBJ2-3	-	-	CAISHQDKGGDDTQYF	TGTGCCATCAGCCACCAAGACAAGGGAGGAGACGATACGCAGTATTTT
TRBV5-5	TRBJ2-7	-	TRBD1	CASSPTGQGRRGYEQYF	TGTGCCAGCAGCCCCACAGGACAGGGGAGGAGAGGCTACGAGCAGTACTTC
TRBV5-4	TRBJ2-1	-	-	CASSFGYEQFF	TGTGCCAGCAGCTTTGGCTATGAGCAGTTCTTC
TRBV4-3	TRBJ2-6	-	-	CASSQEWGAGANVLTF	TGCGCCAGCAGCCAAGAGTGGGGGGCTGGGGCCAACGTCCTGACTTTC
TRBV20-1	TRBJ2-5	-	-	CSARSLGGGAEETQYF	TGCAGTGCTAGATCCCTAGGGGGGGGGGCCGAAGAGACCCAGTACTTC
TRBV12-3/TRBV12-4	TRBJ1-1	-	-	CASTERGGSSEAFF	TGTGCCAGCACTGAGAGGGGGGGCTCGTCTGAAGCTTTCTTT
TRBV25-1	TRBJ1-1	-	TRBD1	CASSEEDRVNTEAFF	TGTGCCAGCAGTGAAGAGGACAGGGTGAACACTGAAGCTTTCTTT
TRBV20-1	TRBJ2-1	few	TRBD1	CSARGTGYNEQFF	TGCAGTGCTAGGGGGACAGGCTACAATGAGCAGTTCTTC
TRBV5-1	TRBJ2-1	-	-	CASSLEGENPYNEQFF	TGCGCCAGCAGCTTGGAAGGGGAAAACCCCTACAATGAGCAGTTCTTC
TRBV5-5	TRBJ1-1	-	-	CASSLGPSVMNTEAFF	TGCGCCAGCAGCCTGGGACCGAGCGTAATGAACACTGAAGCTTTCTTT
TRBV6-5	TRBJ2-1	-	-	CASRIAAPSYNEQFF	TGTGCCAGCAGGATAGCGGCCCCCTCCTACAATGAGCAGTTCTTC
TRBV6-2/TRBV6-3	TRBJ1-2	-	-	CASRSGGALSYGYTF	TGTGCCAGCCGCTCGGGAGGGGCGCTGAGCTATGGCTACACCTTC
TRBV6-5	TRBJ2-5	-	-	CASSSRAFEVWKTQYF	TGTGCCAGCAGCTCCCGGGCGTTTGAGGTCTGGAAGACCCAGTACTTC
TRBV24-1	TRBJ1-4	-	TRBD1	CVTSENRGMKTNEKLFF	TGTGTCACCAGTGAGAACAGGGGAATGAAGACTAATGAAAAACTGTTTTTT